The rows below give T cell receptor beta chains drawn from one sample of a study of blood T cell repertoires in COVID-19. The protocol was immunoSEQ multiplex PCR, while the TCRdb copy is restricted to in-frame clones and leaves out a portion. The table includes approximately 99,000 clones, less than 85% detected once. Sequencing was performed on peripheral blood. These TCRs come from a woman aged 40 to 50 with acute or convalescent COVID-19. Both conserved end residues are part of each CDR3. Each record gives: V gene, D gene, J gene, clone size, CDR3 length, CDR3 protein, CDR3 DNA. A D gene is named only where the DNA matches it firmly. Size is omitted from some rows. Given values are once, few, many or a class for expanded clones.

>TRBV7-2|TRBD2|TRBJ2-2|-|16
CASSSASGVNTGELFF
TGTGCCAGCAGCTCAGCGAGCGGGGTGAACACCGGGGAGCTGTTTTTT
>TRBV24-1|TRBD1|TRBJ2-5|-|15
CATTAGTGKQETQYF
TGTGCCACCACCGCTGGGACAGGGAAACAAGAGACCCAGTACTTC
>TRBV6-6|-|TRBJ1-1|-|15
CASKPGTSRNTEAFF
TGTGCCAGCAAACCCGGGACAAGTCGGAACACTGAAGCTTTCTTT
>TRBV5-4|TRBD2|TRBJ2-2|-|15
CASSLTAGDTGELFF
TGTGCCAGCAGCTTGACAGCGGGAGACACCGGGGAGCTGTTTTTT
>TRBV6-2/TRBV6-3|-|TRBJ2-5|-|15
CASSYDTGVQETQYF
TGTGCCAGCAGTTACGACACAGGAGTCCAAGAGACCCAGTACTTC
>TRBV7-9|TRBD2|TRBJ2-7|many|14
CASSLSGTISEQYF
TGTGCCAGCAGCTTAAGCGGGACCATAAGCGAGCAGTACTTC
>TRBV6-2/TRBV6-3|-|TRBJ1-2|-|11
CASSYSVGYTF
TGTGCCAGCAGTTACAGCGTTGGCTACACCTTC
>TRBV4-2|TRBD1|TRBJ2-5|-|15
CASSQGVEGAETQYF
TGTGCCAGCAGCCAAGGGGTTGAGGGGGCAGAGACCCAGTACTTC
>TRBV6-5|-|TRBJ1-4|few|14
CASSYRLANEKLFF
TGTGCCAGCAGTTATCGCCTAGCTAATGAAAAACTGTTTTTT
>TRBV24-1|TRBD1|TRBJ1-5|-|18
CATSDSGQGAVSNQPQHF
TGTGCCACCAGTGATTCGGGACAGGGGGCTGTGAGCAATCAGCCCCAGCATTTT
>TRBV28|-|TRBJ2-7|-|15
CASSLRAAAGDEQYF
TGTGCCAGCAGTTTAAGGGCAGCGGCGGGCGACGAGCAGTACTTC
>TRBV4-3|-|TRBJ2-3|-|15
CASSQDSAGTDTQYF
TGCGCCAGCAGCCAAGATTCGGCGGGGACAGATACGCAGTATTTT
>TRBV5-1|-|TRBJ1-5|few|15
CASSLEGGGSQPQHF
TGCGCCAGCAGCTTGGAGGGGGGGGGCAGTCAGCCCCAGCATTTT
>TRBV10-2|-|TRBJ2-4|-|16
CASSGWGEESKNIQYF
TGCGCCAGCAGTGGGTGGGGGGAGGAATCCAAAAACATTCAGTACTTC
>TRBV7-8|-|TRBJ1-5|-|16
CASSLRADGGNQPQHF
TGTGCCAGCAGCTTAAGGGCGGACGGCGGGAATCAGCCCCAGCATTTT
>TRBV19|TRBD2|TRBJ2-5|-|16
CASSIYGGGTQETQYF
TGTGCCAGTAGTATATATGGCGGGGGGACCCAAGAGACCCAGTACTTC
>TRBV6-5|-|TRBJ1-2|-|15
CASTPSHAAGYGYTF
TGTGCCAGCACCCCATCGCACGCTGCGGGGTATGGCTACACCTTC
>TRBV30|TRBD2|TRBJ2-5|-|15
CAWSSSPGGQETQYF
TGTGCCTGGAGCTCCTCTCCGGGGGGCCAAGAGACCCAGTACTTC
>TRBV12-3/TRBV12-4|TRBD1|TRBJ1-1|-|13
CASRQTGGTEAFF
TGTGCCAGCAGACAGACAGGGGGGACTGAAGCTTTCTTT
>TRBV10-2|TRBD1|TRBJ1-1|-|13
CASRGDRVGEAFF
TGCGCCAGCAGGGGGGACAGGGTGGGAGAAGCTTTCTTT
>TRBV6-1|TRBD2|TRBJ2-5|few|15
CASSELAGGQETQYF
TGTGCCAGCAGTGAACTAGCGGGGGGACAAGAGACCCAGTACTTC
>TRBV30|-|TRBJ1-6|-|14
CAWSVDSFNSPLHF
TGTGCCTGGAGCGTGGACAGCTTCAATTCACCCCTCCACTTT
>TRBV5-5|-|TRBJ1-1|-|14
CASSPSSGNTEAFF
TGTGCCAGCAGCCCATCATCAGGGAACACTGAAGCTTTCTTT
>TRBV5-8|TRBD1|TRBJ1-6|-|17
CASSLELQTGVNSPLHF
TGTGCCAGCAGCTTGGAATTACAAACAGGGGTGAATTCACCCCTCCACTTT
>TRBV20-1|-|TRBJ1-2|-|14
CSASTGLSNYGYTF
TGCAGTGCTAGTACAGGGCTTTCTAACTATGGCTACACCTTC
>TRBV7-6|TRBD2|TRBJ2-5|few|16
CASSSRTSGPQETQYF
TGTGCCAGCAGCTCTCGGACTAGCGGACCACAAGAGACCCAGTACTTC
>TRBV5-1|TRBD1|TRBJ1-2|-|13
CASSLGTGDGYTF
TGCGCCAGCAGCTTGGGAACAGGGGATGGCTACACCTTC
>TRBV5-1|-|TRBJ1-6|few|17
CASSLEGLGAAHSPLHF
TGCGCCAGCAGCTTGGAGGGGCTGGGGGCGGCGCATTCACCCCTCCACTTT
>TRBV11-3|-|TRBJ2-1|-|12
CASSPGHNEQFF
TGTGCCAGCAGTCCCGGTCACAATGAGCAGTTCTTC
>TRBV28|-|TRBJ2-5|-|13
CASLGHLKETQYF
TGTGCCAGCCTCGGACACCTTAAAGAGACCCAGTACTTC
>TRBV12-3/TRBV12-4|-|TRBJ2-7|-|13
CATTRDSYYEQYF
TGTGCCACCACAAGGGACTCTTACTACGAGCAGTACTTC
>TRBV25-1|TRBD1|TRBJ2-7|few|14
CASSGRQGAGEQYF
TGTGCCAGCAGTGGAAGACAGGGGGCAGGCGAGCAGTACTTC
>TRBV6-4|-|TRBJ2-7|once|16
CASSNLGGGHSYEQYF
TGTGCCAGCAGTAACCTGGGGGGGGGCCACTCCTACGAGCAGTACTTC
>TRBV30|TRBD2|TRBJ2-5|-|13
CAWSRQRGETQYF
TGTGCCTGGAGCAGACAGCGGGGGGAGACCCAGTACTTC
>TRBV28|-|TRBJ1-4|-|17
CASSPNKWGATNEKLFF
TGTGCCAGCAGTCCTAACAAGTGGGGGGCAACTAATGAAAAACTGTTTTTT
>TRBV12-3/TRBV12-4|TRBD1|TRBJ1-5|once|13
CASRTQGGGPQHF
TGTGCCAGCAGAACTCAGGGGGGAGGGCCCCAGCATTTT
>TRBV30|-|TRBJ1-3|few|14
CAWSKDSSGNTIYF
TGTGCCTGGAGTAAAGATAGCTCTGGAAACACCATATATTTT
>TRBV7-3|-|TRBJ2-1|-|14
CASSVKVTPGEQFF
TGTGCCAGCAGCGTTAAGGTAACCCCGGGTGAGCAGTTCTTC
>TRBV6-2/TRBV6-3|-|TRBJ1-5|-|18
CASSYTPRQPHSNQPQHF
TGTGCCAGCAGTTACACTCCTCGACAGCCTCATAGCAATCAGCCCCAGCATTTT
>TRBV5-1|TRBD2|TRBJ2-2|once|17
CASSLAPLAGGGGELFF
TGCGCCAGCAGCTTGGCCCCCCTAGCGGGGGGAGGCGGGGAGCTGTTTTTT
>TRBV29-1|TRBD1|TRBJ1-2|-|13
CSVRSDRTYGYTF
TGCAGCGTGAGGTCGGACAGGACCTATGGCTACACCTTC
>TRBV7-2|-|TRBJ1-2|-|15
CASSLKAAGQWAYTF
TGTGCCAGCAGCTTAAAGGCGGCGGGGCAATGGGCCTACACCTTC
>TRBV5-1|TRBD1|TRBJ2-1|-|15
CASSLAGQTHNEQFF
TGCGCCAGCAGCTTGGCGGGACAGACCCACAATGAGCAGTTCTTC
>TRBV11-2|TRBD2|TRBJ2-1|-|17
CASSFGLAGGPRNEQFF
TGTGCCAGCAGCTTCGGACTAGCGGGGGGGCCGAGGAATGAGCAGTTCTTC